This T cell receptor beta chain was identified during a study of T cells in Graves' hyperthyroidism and ophthalmopathy. This CDR3 is built from 12 residues. V was clipped by 4 bases and J by 12 bases, with 16 bases between them. CDR1 is SQVTM, CDR2 ANQGSEA, per germline. This clonotype was found many times. The CDR3 regions of TCR beta were amplified from RNA transcripts. HTBI primers were used for first-round RT-PCR of the TCR CDR3. TCRdb re-derived calls from the multiplex PCR reads in MiXCR, one entry per CDR3 protein. The sample has a few hundred thousand distinct CDR3 sequences, roughly 15% seen once.

This sequence joins TRBV29-1 and TRBJ2-1, with TRBD2 as a possible D gene (6 bases). Source material: blood. This sequence originates from a woman between 40 and 55 years old with Graves' hyperthyroidism that later progressed to Graves' ophthalmopathy. CDR3 sequence: CSVVNSGQRQFF. In DNA form, the CDR3 reads TGCAGCGTTGTAAACAGCGGGCAGAGGCAGTTCTTC.